This TCR beta chain was sequenced in a study of radiation and T cells in renal cell carcinoma (dated by TCRdb to about 2020). Looking at the study overall: The samples were obtained from a clinical trial, where primary renal cell carcinomas were treated with 15 Gy stereotactic body radiation therapy and then removed by nephrectomy 4 weeks afterward. In total, approximately 55 samples, comprising approximately 25 tumors and 27 peripheral blood samples, were subjected to TCR beta sequencing. Across all 53 samples, roughly 3,700,000 unique CDR3 nucleotide sequences encoding some 3,000,000 unique CDR3 amino acid sequences were identified.

A remark on this clone: The antigen it recognizes is unknown. The record has no base qualities; no much larger clone is one base away.

This specimen's time point label, per the study, means: blood 2 weeks post-SBRT. Reading the label with the study, this specimen's treatment or condition is: 15 Gy SBRT to primary tumor, nephrectomy 4 weeks later. To follow tumor-enriched clonotypes, peripheral blood was collected serially from radiation-treated patients at baseline and again at 2 weeks and 4 weeks after SBRT. All patients had renal cell carcinoma with clear cell pathology. The QIAamp DNA Blood Mini Kit (Qiagen) was used to prepare genomic DNA for TCR sequencing. Samples were included in the analyses only if all quality control checks were passed. Following the manufacturer's recommendations, the immunoSEQ kit was used to generate TCR beta libraries from genomic DNA. To prepare the libraries, a first multiplex PCR with proprietary primers was run, followed by a second PCR that added unique barcodes, and a bead cleanup was done after each round. A positive control reaction and a negative control reaction, both provided in the kit, were run with every batch of samples. The final libraries were assessed on an Agilent 4200 TapeStation D1000 ScreenTape, pooled by volume, and quantified by qPCR. Sequencing was performed on an Illumina NextSeq500 with a MidOutput 150-cycle cartridge, and 156 Read1 and 15 Index1 cycles were run with kit custom primers. The pooled library was loaded at about 0.96 pM, and roughly 18% PhiX control was spiked in. In the source study's methods: Vendor-processed data were analyzed in R, and a clonotype was defined as all T cells sharing the same CDR3 nucleotide sequence. For clone abundance analyses, frequencies were normalized to the 10,000 most abundant clones in each sample. Public T cell clones, which averaged fewer than five per sample, were removed prior to analysis. Tumor-enriched clonotypes and baseline blood-enriched clonotypes were defined as those with an abundance difference of at least 32-fold between compartments. A beta-binomial differential abundance model was used to identify clonotypes that were expanded or contracted between blood time points. Similarity between tumor and blood repertoires was quantified using the Baroni-Urbani and Buser coefficient, and groups were compared with two-tailed Wilcoxon tests in R. Entries here come from immuneACCESS through TCRdb and include only in-frame sequences with V and J called. Some clones fail to appear in such tables; in the studies checked, an unresolved V gene covers under half of the shortfall, and the cause of the remainder is unknown. V, J and clone size are those of that table, while D and trimming were read from the DNA. Counted in this sample were roughly 140,000 clones; approximately 86% of them appeared once. The ten most abundant clones make up approximately 13% of the sample.

V is pruned by 4 bases and J by 6 bases, leaving 10 bases of the junction without a gene match. The CDR3 holds 15 amino acids from the cysteine to the phenylalanine. Only the CDR3 portion is preserved as DNA: 45 bases, with reading frame beginning at the first base. The germline V gene (reference sequence) specifies SGHAT as CDR1 and FQDESV as CDR2. Summary of the overall study and its limitations: In blood, the top tumor clonotypes increased from baseline to 2 weeks after radiation and then shrank by 4 weeks, which suggests a temporary expansion of tumor-resident clones. Effects of radiation dose or scheduling on the TCR repertoire could not be addressed with the single-armed trial design. No pretreatment tumor biopsies were available, so the baseline intratumoral presence of clonotypes could not be determined. Dynamics of the blood repertoire were not tracked past 4 weeks after treatment.

The sequence came from a woman in her fifties or sixties with renal cell carcinoma. Recombination joined TRBV11-1 with TRBJ2-7, and 9 junctional nucleotides match TRBD1. The sample was blood, taken from a patient whose treatment included radiotherapy and nephrectomy. The base sequence is TGTGCCAGCAGCTCCACAGGGGGCAGCGTCCGCGAGCAGTACTTC. Its protein reads: CASSSTGGSVREQYF. The full variable domain, completed from the reference TRBV11-1 and TRBJ2-7 proteins outside the CDR3, reads EAEVAQSPRYKITEKSQAVAFWCDPISGHATLYWYRQILGQGPELLVQFQDESVVDDSQLPKDRFSAERLKGVDSTLKIQPAELGDSAMYLCASSSTGGSVREQYFGPGTRLTVT.